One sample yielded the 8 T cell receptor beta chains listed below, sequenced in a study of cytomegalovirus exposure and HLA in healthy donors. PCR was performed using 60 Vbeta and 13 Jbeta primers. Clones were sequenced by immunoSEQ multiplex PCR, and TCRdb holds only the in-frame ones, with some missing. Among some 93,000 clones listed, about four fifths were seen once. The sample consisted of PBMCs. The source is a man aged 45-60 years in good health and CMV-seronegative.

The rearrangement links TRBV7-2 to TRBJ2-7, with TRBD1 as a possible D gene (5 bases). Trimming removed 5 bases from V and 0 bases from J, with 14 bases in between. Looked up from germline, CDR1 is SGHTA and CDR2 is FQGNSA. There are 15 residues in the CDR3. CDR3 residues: CASSRQLQSSYEQYF. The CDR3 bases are TGTGCCAGCAGCCGACAGTTACAGAGCTCCTACGAGCAGTACTTC.

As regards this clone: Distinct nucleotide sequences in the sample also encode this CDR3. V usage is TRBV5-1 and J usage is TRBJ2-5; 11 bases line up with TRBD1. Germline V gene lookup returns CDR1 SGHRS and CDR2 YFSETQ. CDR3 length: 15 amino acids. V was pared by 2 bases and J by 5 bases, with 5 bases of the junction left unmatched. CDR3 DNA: TGCGCCAGCAGCTTTGGAGGGACAGGGGGGGAGACCCAGTACTTC. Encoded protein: CASSFGGTGGETQYF.

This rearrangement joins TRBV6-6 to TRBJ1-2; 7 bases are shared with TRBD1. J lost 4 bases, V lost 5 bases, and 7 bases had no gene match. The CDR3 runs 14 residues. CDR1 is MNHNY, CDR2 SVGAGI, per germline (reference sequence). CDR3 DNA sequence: TGTGCCAGCAGTGTTTCCCGGGACAGCTATGGCTACACCTTC. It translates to CASSVSRDSYGYTF.

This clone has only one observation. CDR3 protein: CASSLGAQRDTQYF. The CDR3 bases are TGCGCCAGCAGCTTGGGGGCGCAAAGAGATACGCAGTATTTT. This chain connects TRBV5-1 to TRBJ2-3, with no clear D. Germline V gene sequence: CDR1 SGHRS, CDR2 YFSETQ. V lost 0 bases to trimming and J lost 5 bases, with 10 bases between them. The CDR3 length is 14 residues.

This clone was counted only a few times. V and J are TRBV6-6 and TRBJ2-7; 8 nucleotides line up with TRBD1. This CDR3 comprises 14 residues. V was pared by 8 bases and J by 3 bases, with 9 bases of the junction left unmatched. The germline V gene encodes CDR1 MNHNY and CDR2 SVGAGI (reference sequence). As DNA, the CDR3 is TGTGCCAGCCTCAACGCCGGGACAGGCTACGAGCAGTACTTC. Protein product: CASLNAGTGYEQYF.

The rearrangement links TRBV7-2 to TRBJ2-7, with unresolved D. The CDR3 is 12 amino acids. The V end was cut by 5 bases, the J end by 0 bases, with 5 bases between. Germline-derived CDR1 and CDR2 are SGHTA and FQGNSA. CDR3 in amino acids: CASSLSSYEQYF. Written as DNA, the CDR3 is TGTGCCAGCAGCCTGAGCTCCTACGAGCAGTACTTC.

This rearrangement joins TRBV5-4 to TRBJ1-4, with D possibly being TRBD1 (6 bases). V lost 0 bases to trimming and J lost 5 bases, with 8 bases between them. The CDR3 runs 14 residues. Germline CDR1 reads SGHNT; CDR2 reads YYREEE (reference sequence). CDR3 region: CASSLGQGNEKLFF. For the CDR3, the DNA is TGTGCCAGCAGCTTGGGTCAGGGGAATGAAAAACTGTTTTTT.

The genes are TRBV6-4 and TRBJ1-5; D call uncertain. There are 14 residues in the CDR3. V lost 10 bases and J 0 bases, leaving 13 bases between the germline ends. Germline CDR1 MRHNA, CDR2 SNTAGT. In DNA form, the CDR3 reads TGTGCCACCCTAAGTGTCGGTAGCAATCAGCCCCAGCATTTT. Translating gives CATLSVGSNQPQHF.